Sequencing of this TCR beta chain was carried out in a study of OX40 agonist ivuxolimab in advanced cancers. Study details: Prior therapy, whether anti-PD-1, anti-PD-L1 or anti-CTLA-4, was allowed, and 35% to 40% had some. Three patients got partial responses; one had hepatocellular carcinoma and two had cutaneous melanoma.

A word on this clone: What it binds is unknown.

Study-wide results and caveats: Clonal expansion was seen in CD4+ and CD8+ blood T cells by week 6 at 0.1 to 3.0 mg/kg.

Method: immunoSEQ multiplex PCR; TCRdb's copy keeps in-frame clones and lacks some. The table has about 14,000 clones, 75% to 80% seen once. The investigators sampled blood at baseline, at cycle 4 day 1, and at cycle 7 day 1. The length of the CDR3 is 14 residues. Looked up from germline, CDR1 is SEHNR and CDR2 is FQNEAQ (reference sequence). Trimming took 11 bases from V and 2 from J; bases not matched to a gene: 9. This TCR was recovered from an adult with an advanced solid tumor such as melanoma, head and neck, liver or kidney cancer. The source was CD4+ or CD8+ T cells sorted from blood, collected in a trial of the OX40 agonist ivuxolimab. This rearrangement joins TRBV7-9 to TRBJ2-3, with TRBD1 matching 8 bases. In DNA form, the CDR3 reads TGTGCCCTGACAGGGGATTTGTACACAGATACGCAGTATTTT. As protein: CALTGDLYTDTQYF.